The 32 T cell receptor beta chains below all came from one sample that was sequenced in a study of T cell responses to AZD1222 COVID-19 vaccine. Assay used: immunoSEQ multiplex PCR; TCRdb lists only in-frame clones, some missing. The top ten clones hold 9% to 9.5% of a sample with some 120,000 clones, 75% to 90% of them seen once. Material: peripheral blood, obtained on day 0 of AZD1222 vaccination. These receptors were taken from an adult in good health.

This chain connects TRBV3-1 (or the pseudogene TRBV3-2) to TRBJ2-7; 8 bases map to TRBD2. The CDR3 is 15 amino acids. The V and J ends lost 4 bases and 1 base, in that order; junction bases with no gene match: 6. Germline V lookup: CDR1 LGHDT, CDR2 YNNKEL (reference sequence). The CDR3 loop reads CASSRAGARSYEQYF. DNA of the CDR3: TGTGCCAGCAGCCGAGCGGGGGCGCGTTCCTACGAGCAGTACTTC.

The V call is TRBV24-1, the J call TRBJ2-3, with D hard to call. The V gene lost 4 bases and the J gene lost 4 bases, with 5 bases spanning the gap. Per the germline V gene, CDR1 is KGHDR and CDR2 is SFDVKD. The CDR3 spans 12 residues. The CDR3 DNA sequence: TGTGCCACCAGTGACAGGTCAGATACGCAGTATTTT. It is translated as CATSDRSDTQYF.

The rearrangement links TRBV12-5 to TRBJ2-5; D is undetermined. With 3 bases removed from V and 7 bases from J, the gap between germline ends came to 12 bases. CDR1 is LGHNT and CDR2 is FRNRAP in the germline V gene. The CDR3 spans 13 residues. CDR3 loop: CASGLSRVGTQYF. The CDR3 DNA sequence: TGTGCTAGTGGTTTATCCCGGGTCGGGACCCAGTACTTC.

The chain recombines TRBV7-6 with TRBJ2-5, with 8 bases that match TRBD2. V lost 2 bases to trimming and J lost 3 bases; unmatched junction nucleotides: 2. The length of the CDR3 is 14 residues. Per germline, CDR1 SGHVS and CDR2 FNYEAQ. CDR3 bases: TGTGCCAGCAGCTTAAAGGGACTAGAAGAGACCCAGTACTTC. Encoded protein: CASSLKGLEETQYF.

The chain links TRBV30 to TRBJ1-5; D remains unclear. This CDR3 is 15 amino acids long. Germline CDR1 GTSNPN, CDR2 SVGIG (reference sequence). V shed 0 bases and J shed 3 bases, with 12 bases lying between them. CDR3 in DNA: TGTGCCTGGAGTGTACAAGGGAGTGACAATCAGCCCCAGCATTTT. Protein product: CAWSVQGSDNQPQHF.

This rearrangement joins TRBV5-4 to TRBJ2-7, with D possibly matching TRBD2 (7 bases). Germline V gives CDR1 SGHNT, CDR2 YYREEE (reference sequence). CDR3 length: 14 amino acids. Trimming left V 3 bases short and J 2 bases short, with 12 bases between. DNA for the CDR3: TGTGCCAGCAGCTCTCAAGGGGGGGCCTACGAGCAGTACTTC. This codes for CASSSQGGAYEQYF.

The chain links TRBV7-8 to TRBJ2-6; D is unresolved. Trimming cost V 3 bases and J 0 bases, with 3 bases left between them. The germline CDR1 and CDR2 sequences are SGHVS and FQNEAQ. The CDR3 totals 14 residues. The CDR3 DNA follows: TGTGCCAGCAGCTTTTACTCTGGGGCCAACGTCCTGACTTTC. This translates into CASSFYSGANVLTF.

The chain carries TRBV9 and TRBJ2-2; D is unresolved. The CDR3 is 12 amino acids. Trimming took 0 bases from V and 6 from J, leaving 3 bases between them. Per germline, CDR1 SGDLS and CDR2 YYNGEE. The CDR3 loop is CASSVEAGELFF. The DNA of the CDR3 is TGTGCCAGCAGCGTAGAGGCCGGGGAGCTGTTTTTT.

The V gene is TRBV10-3, the J gene TRBJ2-7; 11 nucleotides align to TRBD2. Germline CDR1 reads ENHRY; CDR2 reads SYGVKD. The CDR3 covers 17 residues. V lost 3 bases to trimming and J lost 4 bases; unmatched junction nucleotides: 11. The CDR3 region has the DNA TGTGCCATCAGTGATTCTGGCCCGGGACTAGCGGTATACGAGCAGTACTTC. It is translated as CAISDSGPGLAVYEQYF.

The chain uses TRBV9 and TRBJ2-2; 11 positions agree with TRBD2. There are 17 residues in the CDR3. Germline CDR1 is SGDLS and CDR2 is YYNGEE. The ends lost 4 bases at V and 6 bases at J; junction bases unmatched: 11. CDR3 nucleotides: TGTGCCAGCAGCAAACTTACTAGCGGGAGTAGGGCCGGGGAGCTGTTTTTT. Translated: CASSKLTSGSRAGELFF. Full variable domain (outside the CDR3, taken from reference TRBV9 and TRBJ2-2): DSGVTQTPKHLITATGQRVTLRCSPRSGDLSVYWYQQSLDQGLQFLIQYYNGEERAKGNILERFSAQQFPDLHSELNLSSLELGDSALYFCASSKLTSGSRAGELFFGEGSRLTVL.

The CDR3 loop is CASSRQGFVTGELFF. The CDR3 DNA reads as TGTGCCAGCAGCCGACAGGGATTTGTGACCGGGGAGCTGTTTTTT. The chain uses TRBV14 and TRBJ2-2; 7 bases fit TRBD1. The CDR3 contains 15 residues. V lost 4 bases, J lost 5 bases, and 7 bases stayed unmatched. Germline V gives CDR1 SGHDN, CDR2 FVKESK.

The rearrangement uses TRBV30 and TRBJ1-5; no clear D. V was trimmed by 5 bases and J by 1 base, leaving 12 bases between them. CDR1 GTSNPN and CDR2 SVGIG come from the germline V gene (reference sequence). CDR3 length: 14 amino acids. The CDR3: CAWCPGGSNQPQHF. The DNA of the CDR3 is TGTGCCTGGTGCCCCGGTGGGAGCAATCAGCCCCAGCATTTT.

The chain recombines TRBV7-2 with TRBJ2-3; TRBD2 matches at 12 bases. J gave up 2 bases and V 6 bases, and 6 bases lay outside the gene matches. This CDR3 has 16 residues. Germline lookup yields CDR1 SGHTA and CDR2 FQGNSA. The chain's CDR3 is CASSSTSGGPTDTQYF. CDR3 nucleotide sequence: TGTGCCAGCAGTTCAACTAGCGGGGGGCCCACAGATACGCAGTATTTT.

The chain carries TRBV24-1 and TRBJ2-3; 11 bases are shared with TRBD2. Per the germline V gene, CDR1 is KGHDR and CDR2 is SFDVKD. The junction had 6 bases not matched to a gene; V was cut back by 7 bases and J by 4 bases. This CDR3 is 15 amino acids long. CDR3: CATRQGTSGSDTQYF. The CDR3 region has the DNA TGTGCCACCAGACAAGGGACTAGCGGTTCAGATACGCAGTATTTT.

V gene TRBV18 combines with J gene TRBJ1-1; 8 bases are shared with TRBD1. This CDR3 has 18 amino acids. V was pared by 4 bases and J by 1 base, with 14 bases of the junction left unmatched. CDR1 is KGHSH and CDR2 is LQKENI in the germline V gene. The CDR3 region is CASSLNTGTGNPNTEAFF. As DNA, the CDR3 is TGTGCCAGCTCACTGAATACCGGGACAGGTAATCCGAACACTGAAGCTTTCTTT.

The gene calls are TRBV19 and TRBJ1-2; TRBD1 might be the D (5 bases). The CDR3 runs 16 residues. The germline V and J ends were trimmed by 10 bases and 0 bases, with 21 bases remaining between them. Germline lookup yields CDR1 LNHDA and CDR2 SQIVND (reference sequence). The CDR3: CATQPEGDGPNYGYTF. CDR3 DNA sequence: TGTGCCACCCAACCGGAAGGGGACGGCCCTAACTATGGCTACACCTTC.

The J gene is TRBJ1-1, the V gene TRBV6-5; D unresolved. Germline V CDR1 and CDR2: MNHEY, SVGAGI. The CDR3 runs to 15 residues. V was cut by 0 bases and J by 2 bases, with 10 bases left in between. DNA of the CDR3: TGTGCCAGCAGTTACTCCGTGAACCTAAACACTGAAGCTTTCTTT. Translated, it gives CASSYSVNLNTEAFF.

Comment on this clone: Germline and junction disagree at one end, which may indicate a read error. This chain connects TRBV3-1 (or the pseudogene TRBV3-2) to TRBJ2-1; 9 bases match TRBD2. Germline V CDR1 and CDR2: LGHDT, YNNKEL (reference sequence). The CDR3 is 12 residues long. The chain's CDR3 is CASSQMAGGPIF. The DNA for the CDR3 is TGTGCCAGCAGCCAAATGGCGGGAGGGCCGATCTTC.

Only a few counts were recorded for this clone. This chain connects TRBV29-1 to TRBJ2-3; 7 nucleotides agree with TRBD2. Germline CDR1 SQVTM, CDR2 ANQGSEA. The V gene end was trimmed by 4 bases and the J gene end by 1 base; junction bases not matched to a gene: 8. This CDR3 is built from 15 residues. The CDR3 nucleotides are TGCAGCGTTGGAGCGCGGGAGATCGGCACAGATACGCAGTATTTT. This translates into CSVGAREIGTDTQYF.

The chain recombines TRBV9 with TRBJ1-6, with 8 bases fitting TRBD1. The CDR3 consists of 15 residues. CDR1 and CDR2 (germline): SGDLS, YYNGEE. V lost 1 base, J lost 9 bases, and 6 bases stayed unmatched. The CDR3 bases are TGTGCCAGCAGCGTAAGCGGACAGGGAGGTTCACCCCTCCACTTT. Translating it yields CASSVSGQGGSPLHF.

In its sample, this clone was seen once. The V call is TRBV24-1, the J call TRBJ1-4; 11 bases are a match to TRBD1. The length of the CDR3 is 16 residues. V was pared by 4 bases and J by 6 bases, with 6 bases of the junction left unmatched. Germline CDR1 reads KGHDR; CDR2 reads SFDVKD. The CDR3 DNA is TGTGCCACCAGTGACCCTGGGGGACAGGGGGATGAAAAACTGTTTTTT. This sequence encodes CATSDPGGQGDEKLFF.

The genes are TRBV5-1 and TRBJ2-7; TRBD2 matches at 7 bases. CDR1 is SGHRS and CDR2 is YFSETQ in the germline V gene. J was trimmed by 3 bases and V by 0 bases; bases with no gene match: 6. The CDR3 contains 15 residues. CDR3 region: CASSLERAGNYEQYF. The DNA for the CDR3 is TGCGCCAGCAGCTTGGAAAGAGCGGGGAACTACGAGCAGTACTTC.

The genes are TRBV4-1 and TRBJ1-1; 9 bases are shared with TRBD1. This CDR3 contains 17 residues. Looked up from germline, CDR1 is MGHRA and CDR2 is YSYEKL. V was clipped by 1 base and J by 1 base; unmatched bases: 7. The DNA for the CDR3 is TGCGCCAGCAGCCAAGGCCGGTCGGGACAGGGGAACACTGAAGCTTTCTTT. It specifies CASSQGRSGQGNTEAFF.

CDR3 sequence (DNA): TGTGCCAGCAGCTTAGATCGGGGACTAGCGGGAGGTTTGAATGAGCAGTTCTTC. It encodes CASSLDRGLAGGLNEQFF. This chain joins TRBV11-3 and TRBJ2-1; 15 bases fit TRBD2. J lost 7 bases, V lost 0 bases, and 7 bases had no gene match. CDR3 length: 18 residues. CDR1 is SGHNT, CDR2 YENEEA, per germline.

This clone showed up just once. The V gene is TRBV7-2, the J gene TRBJ2-1; 11 positions match TRBD2. The CDR3 runs to 14 residues. Germline-derived CDR1 and CDR2 are SGHTA and FQGNSA. V dropped 1 base and J dropped 13; count of bases not matched to a gene: 6. DNA for the CDR3: TGTGCCAGCAGCTTAGGGGCTAGCGGGGGGACCCAGTTCTTC. It specifies CASSLGASGGTQFF. Combining the CDR3 with reference TRBV7-2 and TRBJ2-1 gives the whole variable domain GAGVSQSPSNKVTEKGKDVELRCDPISGHTALYWYRQSLGQGLEFLIYFQGNSAPDKSGLPSDRFSAERTGGSVSTLTIQRTQQEDSAVYLCASSLGASGGTQFFGPGTRLTVL.

V gene TRBV5-1 combines with J gene TRBJ1-2, with D uncertain. V was shortened by 3 bases and J by 4 bases, with 13 bases between the two germline ends. The CDR3 extends over 14 amino acids. CDR1 and CDR2 from the germline V gene are SGHRS and YFSETQ. The CDR3: CASSSNLGGYGYTF. CDR3 nucleotide sequence: TGCGCCAGCAGCTCTAATTTGGGCGGCTATGGCTACACCTTC.

J is TRBJ2-3 and V is TRBV6-2 or TRBV6-3; tentatively, D is TRBD2 (6 bases). The CDR3 is 15 residues long. Germline V gene data show CDR1 as MNHEY and CDR2 as SVGEGT. Deletions cut 2 bases from V and 3 bases from J, with 12 bases between. The CDR3 spells CASSYRPSETDTQYF. The CDR3 region has the DNA TGTGCCAGCAGTTACCGGCCTAGCGAGACAGATACGCAGTATTTT.

The chain links TRBV28 to TRBJ1-2, with unresolved D. The CDR3 totals 17 residues. Germline-derived CDR1 and CDR2 are MDHEN and SYDVKM. Trimming left V 5 bases short and J 8 bases short, with 27 bases between. Here the CDR3 reads CASSIDWSGEEGKGYTF. The DNA of the CDR3 is TGTGCCAGCAGTATAGACTGGTCTGGGGAGGAAGGGAAGGGCTACACCTTC.

Only one count was recorded for this clone. The V and J genes are TRBV6-5 and TRBJ1-6; TRBD1 aligns across 10 bases. Germline-derived CDR1 and CDR2 are MNHEY and SVGAGI. V was pared by 5 bases and J by 9 bases, with 4 bases of the junction left unmatched. The CDR3 has 14 residues. CDR3 in amino acids: CASSPRDRGSPLHF. For the CDR3, the DNA is TGTGCCAGCAGTCCCCGGGACAGGGGTTCACCCCTCCACTTT.

V usage is TRBV18 and J usage is TRBJ1-2, with 9 bases lining up with TRBD1. The CDR3 consists of 14 residues. CDR1 is KGHSH, CDR2 LQKENI, per germline. V shed 4 bases, J shed 3 bases, and the junction held 3 bases outside the gene matches. The CDR3 DNA reads as TGTGCCAGCTCACACAGGGGGCTCGACTATGGCTACACCTTC. Its translation is CASSHRGLDYGYTF.

The chain links TRBV24-1 to TRBJ2-2, with D possibly TRBD2 on 5 matching bases. Germline CDR1 reads KGHDR; CDR2 reads SFDVKD. The ends were cut back, 7 bases at V and 3 bases at J, with 8 bases in the middle. The CDR3 loop spans 13 amino acids. The CDR3 spells CATRDLYTGELFF. The CDR3 DNA reads as TGTGCCACCAGGGACTTATACACCGGGGAGCTGTTTTTT.

The chain links TRBV9 to TRBJ1-2; D gene unclear. V was trimmed by 1 base and J by 4 bases, leaving 14 bases between them. CDR3 size: 15 residues. Germline V gives CDR1 SGDLS, CDR2 YYNGEE. The CDR3 sequence is CASSVQSGWFYGYTF. The CDR3, as DNA: TGTGCCAGCAGCGTACAGTCAGGTTGGTTCTATGGCTACACCTTC.